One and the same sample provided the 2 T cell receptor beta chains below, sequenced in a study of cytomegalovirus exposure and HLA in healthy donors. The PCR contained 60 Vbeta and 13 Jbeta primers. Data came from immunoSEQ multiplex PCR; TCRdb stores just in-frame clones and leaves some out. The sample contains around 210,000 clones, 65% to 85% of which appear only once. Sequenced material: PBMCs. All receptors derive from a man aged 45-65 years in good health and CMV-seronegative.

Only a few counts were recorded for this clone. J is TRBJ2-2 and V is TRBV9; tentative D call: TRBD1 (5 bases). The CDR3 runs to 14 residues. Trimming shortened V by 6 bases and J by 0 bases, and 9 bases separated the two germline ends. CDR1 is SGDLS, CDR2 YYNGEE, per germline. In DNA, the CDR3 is TGTGCCAGCAAACAGGAACCGAACACCGGGGAGCTGTTTTTT. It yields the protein CASKQEPNTGELFF.

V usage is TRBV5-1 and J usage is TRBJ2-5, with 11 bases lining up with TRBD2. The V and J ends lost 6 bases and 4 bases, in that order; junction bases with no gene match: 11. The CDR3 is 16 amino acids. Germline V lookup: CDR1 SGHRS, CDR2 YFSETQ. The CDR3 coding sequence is TGCGCCAGCACGTTGCCGGCGGGACTAGCGGTAGAGACCCAGTACTTC. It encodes CASTLPAGLAVETQYF.